The T cell receptor (beta chain) described here comes from a study of beta chain features in type 1 diabetes. Study information: Sorted cells from all samples, numbering almost 110 million, were examined.

As every portion of the isolated RNA was reverse transcribed, the sequencing read expressed TCRB transcripts. Clones were read by immunoSEQ multiplex PCR, and TCRdb kept only the in-frame ones, dropping some. The sample has about 410,000 clones; approximately 15% are singletons. CDR3 length: 14 residues. Germline CDR1 and CDR2: SGHDN and FVKESK. Between the trimmed V and J ends, which lost 1 base and 4 bases, there was a span of 10 bases. Only a few counts were recorded for this clone. Its antigen is unidentified. Study outcomes and limitations: In all four CD4+ subsets, TCRB CDR3 length was significantly, moderately reduced in type 1 diabetes. Possible PCR preference for shorter templates applied equally to patients and controls. Patients with type 1 diabetes showed fewer VDJ junction insertions and more deletions.

The receptor's source is a man aged 25-45 years in good health. V is TRBV14 and J is TRBJ1-2, with a tentative D call TRBD1 (5 bases). The sequenced sample consisted of naive CD4+ T cells from blood. The CDR3 DNA is TGTGCCAGCAGCCAAGCTGGGGGAGGCTATGGCTACACCTTC. The encoded protein is CASSQAGGGYGYTF. Using reference TRBV14 and TRBJ1-2 for the parts outside the CDR3, the full variable domain is EAGVTQFPSHSVIEKGQTVTLRCDPISGHDNLYWYRRVMGKEIKFLLHFVKESKQDESGMPNNRFLAERTGGTYSTLKVQPAELEDSGVYFCASSQAGGGYGYTFGSGTRLTVV.